These 9 T cell receptor beta chains came from one sample sequenced in a study of T cell clonality in common variable immunodeficiency. Clones were sequenced by immunoSEQ multiplex PCR, and TCRdb holds only the in-frame ones, with some missing. The profile covers 45,000 to 70,000 clones, none occurring a single time. The sequenced material came from peripheral blood mononuclear cells. The receptors come from a person aged 18-70 years in good health.

A note on this clone: The read ends 3 residues shy of where the CDR3 ends; the end is completed using the germline J gene. The gene calls are TRBV19 and TRBJ1-5, with 8 bases that match TRBD1. Germline lookup yields CDR1 LNHDA and CDR2 SQIVND (reference sequence). The V segment lost 7 bases and the J segment 3 bases; nucleotides outside the gene matches: 17. The CDR3 extends over 18 amino acids. The sequenced part of the CDR3 DNA is TGTGCCAGTACCAGAGGTGTTCCGGGACAGGTGGCCAATCAGCCC. It is translated as CASTRGVPGQVANQP. The full CDR3 protein is CASTRGVPGQVANQPQHF.

This clone was seen ten or more times. The read ends 3 residues before the CDR3 terminus; that terminus is restored from the germline J gene. V gene TRBV10-3 combines with J gene TRBJ2-6, with D possibly being TRBD1 or TRBD2 (5 bases each). The CDR3 is 16 residues long. V was trimmed by 8 bases and J by 1 base, leaving 15 bases between them. Germline-derived CDR1 and CDR2 are ENHRY and SYGVKD. The sequenced CDR3 bases are TGTGCCATCGGAGGACACAGGACATCTGGGGCCAACGTC. Translating it yields CAIGGHRTSGANV. The whole CDR3 is CAIGGHRTSGANVLTF.

This clone was recorded at least ten times. The read terminates 3 residues ahead of where the CDR3 ends, so the germline J gene completes it. The chain links TRBV7-7 to TRBJ2-1; D is possibly TRBD2 (5 bases). Germline-derived CDR1 and CDR2 are SSHAT and FNYEAQ (reference sequence). V was cut by 1 base and J by 2 bases, with 15 bases left in between. CDR3 length: 17 residues. Incomplete CDR3 DNA: TGTGCCAGCAGCTTAGATCCCCGCGGCGGGCCCTACAATGAG. Translating gives CASSLDPRGGPYNE. The whole CDR3 region reads CASSLDPRGGPYNEQFF.

This clone came up many times. The sequence runs out 3 residues before the end of the CDR3; the remainder is reconstructed from the germline J gene. The rearrangement links TRBV20-1 to TRBJ2-6, with D perhaps TRBD2 (5 bases). The V end was cut by 2 bases, the J end by 0 bases, with 14 bases between. CDR1 and CDR2 (germline): DFQATT, SNEGSKA (reference sequence). The CDR3 spans 17 residues. CDR3 amino acids: CSARMERLVSGANVLTF. CDR3 DNA (partial): TGCAGTGCTAGAATGGAGCGGTTAGTCTCTGGGGCCAACGTC.

This clone was found many times. The DNA ends 3 residues before the CDR3 does, and the rest of the CDR3 is filled in from the germline J gene. The rearrangement links TRBV4-2 to TRBJ1-1; possibly TRBD1 for D (6 bases). The germline CDR1 and CDR2 sequences are LGHNA and YNFKEQ. This CDR3 has 16 residues. Deletions cut 1 base from V and 5 bases from J, with 17 bases between. CDR3 amino acids: CASSQAPTGIATEAFF. The covered CDR3 bases are TGTGCCAGCAGCCAAGCGCCAACAGGGATCGCGACTGAA.

This clone was detected many times. The read is 3 residues too short to cover the CDR3 end, so that end is filled in from the germline J gene. The chain has TRBV7-9 and TRBJ1-1; D not resolved. There are 12 residues in the CDR3. Germline CDR1 SEHNR, CDR2 FQNEAQ (reference sequence). Partial CDR3 DNA: TGTGCCAGCAGCTTACCGGAATCCAGG. Its translation: CASSLPESR. The whole CDR3 sequence is CASSLPESRAFF.

Ten or more counts support this clone. The read stops 3 residues short of the end of the CDR3; the missing end is completed from the germline J gene. This chain joins TRBV7-3 and TRBJ2-3; 7 bases map to TRBD1. CDR1 is SGHTA and CDR2 is FQGTGA in the germline V gene. Germline trimming cut 0 bases from V and 0 bases from J; bases unmatched to any gene: 3. This CDR3 is built from 16 residues. The CDR3: CASSLTQGVSTDTQYF. CDR3 DNA, as far as it was read: TGTGCCAGCAGCTTAACGCAGGGGGTAAGCACAGATACG. The variable domain in full, with the rest retrieved from reference TRBV7-3 and TRBJ2-3, is GAGVSQTPSNKVTEKGKYVELRCDPISGHTALYWYRQSLGQGPEFLIYFQGTGAADDSGLPNDRFFAVRPEGSVSTLKIQRTERGDSAVYLCASSLTQGVSTDTQYFGPGTRLTVL.

This clone has ten or more counts. Read coverage stops 3 residues before the CDR3 terminus; the germline J gene supplies the remainder. The genes are TRBV20-1 and TRBJ2-7; 7 bases map to TRBD2. From germline, CDR1 is DFQATT and CDR2 SNEGSKA (reference sequence). This CDR3 spans 15 amino acids. Trimming took 3 bases from V and 3 from J; bases not matched to a gene: 11. The sequenced CDR3 bases are TGCAGTGCTAGCCCCCGGGCTAGCGGCTTCTACGAG. Protein sequence: CSASPRASGFYE. The full CDR3 protein is CSASPRASGFYEQYF.

This clone was seen at least ten times. Read coverage stops 3 residues before the CDR3 terminus; the germline J gene supplies the remainder. The chain uses TRBV14 and TRBJ2-6; a weak D match, TRBD2 (5 bases). V lost 3 bases and J lost 4, with 13 bases in between. The CDR3 sequence is 16 residues long. Germline-derived CDR1 and CDR2 are SGHDN and FVKESK. CDR3: CASSHQSGEGANVLTF. The covered CDR3 bases are TGTGCCAGCAGCCACCAATCCGGGGAAGGGGCCAACGTC.